These T cell receptor beta chains were read from a single sample in a study of cytomegalovirus exposure and HLA in healthy donors. Generated by immunoSEQ multiplex PCR, the TCRdb table keeps only in-frame clones and is missing some. This table has more than 45,000 clones, 72% appearing once. What was sequenced was PBMCs. These receptors were taken from a man between 25 and 39 years old in good health and CMV-seronegative. CDR3s include the opening cysteine and the closing phenylalanine or tryptophan. Each record gives: D gene, V gene, J gene, clone size, CDR3 DNA, CDR3 protein. A D gene is named only where the DNA matches it firmly. The size field is filled for only some rows; it gives once, few, many or a size class.

TRBD2,TRBV5-5,TRBJ2-7,.,TGTGCCAGCAGCTTGGGAGGGACTAGCGGCATCTACGAGCAGTACTTC,CASSLGGTSGIYEQYF
.,TRBV2,TRBJ2-2,.,TGTGCCAGCACAATAACTGCAGGGTACGCCGGGGAGCTGTTTTTT,CASTITAGYAGELFF
.,TRBV20-1,TRBJ2-5,.,TGCAGTGCTACTAGAGAGACCCAGTACTTC,CSATRETQYF
TRBD2,TRBV19,TRBJ2-2,.,TGTGCCAGTAGTATAGTAGGGACTAGCGGGAGTTTCCCCGGGGAGCTGTTTTTT,CASSIVGTSGSFPGELFF
TRBD1,TRBV28,TRBJ1-2,few,TGTGCCAGCAGTCAGACAGGGTCTGACTATGGCTACACCTTC,CASSQTGSDYGYTF
.,TRBV2,TRBJ2-2,.,TGTGCCAGCAGTCAAAACACCGGGGAGCTGTTTTTT,CASSQNTGELFF
.,TRBV27,TRBJ1-5,few,TGTGCCAGCAGTCACCGTGACAGGAGAGACAATCAGCCCCAGCATTTT,CASSHRDRRDNQPQHF
TRBD1,TRBV7-9,TRBJ2-1,.,TGTGCCAGCAGCTTGTTAATAGGGACAGGGGACAATGAGCAGTTCTTC,CASSLLIGTGDNEQFF
TRBD2,TRBV5-1,TRBJ2-7,.,TGCGCCAGCAGCTTGGCCGTAGCGGGAGGCGGTTACGAGCAGTACTTC,CASSLAVAGGGYEQYF
.,TRBV15,TRBJ1-1,few,TGTGCCACCAGCAGAGAGTCGGGGATGAACACTGAAGCTTTCTTT,CATSRESGMNTEAFF
TRBD2,TRBV27,TRBJ2-1,.,TGTGCCAGCAGTTTGACTAGCGGGATCCTGAGCTCCTACAATGAGCAGTTCTTC,CASSLTSGILSSYNEQFF
TRBD2,TRBV5-1,TRBJ2-3,.,TGCGCCAGCAAATTAGCGGGATACACAGATACGCAGTATTTT,CASKLAGYTDTQYF
TRBD1,TRBV5-1,TRBJ1-1,few,TGCGCCAGCAGCTTGGGGACAGGGGCGAACACTGAAGCTTTCTTT,CASSLGTGANTEAFF
.,TRBV6-5,TRBJ1-5,.,TGTGCCAGCAGACCCCAGGGAATATCCAATCAGCCCCAGCATTTT,CASRPQGISNQPQHF
TRBD2,TRBV5-1,TRBJ2-7,.,TGCGCCAGCAGCTTGATCGCTAGCGGCTCCTACGAGCAGTACTTC,CASSLIASGSYEQYF
.,TRBV5-4,TRBJ1-2,few,TGTGCCAGCAGCTTGGGGAAAGGCTACGGGTACTATGGCTACACCTTC,CASSLGKGYGYYGYTF
.,TRBV9,TRBJ1-2,.,TGTGCCAGCAGCGTAGGTGGCGTCGGGAATGGCTACACCTTC,CASSVGGVGNGYTF
TRBD1,TRBV19,TRBJ1-5,.,TGTGCCAGTAGTCTCTACAGGGGGCGAGGACAGCCCCAGCATTTT,CASSLYRGRGQPQHF
TRBD2,TRBV6-5,TRBJ2-3,.,TGTGCCAGCAGACGGGGACTATTAAACGCAGATACGCAGTATTTT,CASRRGLLNADTQYF
TRBD2,TRBV11-2,TRBJ2-7,.,TGTGCCAGCAGCTTAAGACTAGCGGGAGGCTACGAGCAGTACTTC,CASSLRLAGGYEQYF
.,TRBV30,TRBJ1-4,few,TGTGCCTGGAGTGTACCCCCGGGAGAAAAACTGTTTTTT,CAWSVPPGEKLFF
TRBD1,TRBV6-5,TRBJ1-1,.,TGCGGAACCAGCGAGACAGGGGGCATCGCTGAAGCTTTCTTT,CGTSETGGIAEAFF
.,TRBV27,TRBJ2-7,.,TGTGCCAGCAGTTTGGAGGCGGGCTACGAGCAGTACTTC,CASSLEAGYEQYF
TRBD1,TRBV19,TRBJ2-2,once,TGTGCCAGTACAACTCAGGGGGCGCTTGACACCGGGGAGCTGTTTTTT,CASTTQGALDTGELFF
.,TRBV9,TRBJ1-1,.,TGTGCCAGCAGCGTAGCGTCGTACACTGAAGCTTTCTTT,CASSVASYTEAFF
TRBD1,TRBV15,TRBJ2-7,.,TGTGCCACCAGCAGAGATAGAGAAGGGGGCAACGAGCAGTACTTC,CATSRDREGGNEQYF
.,TRBV5-6,TRBJ1-1,.,TGTGCCAGCAGCTTGTCCGGGTCAACCTCTAACACTGAAGCTTTCTTT,CASSLSGSTSNTEAFF
TRBD1,TRBV10-2,TRBJ1-1,.,TGCGCCAGCAGGACCGGGACAGGGTTTTTCACTGAAGCTTTCTTT,CASRTGTGFFTEAFF
TRBD1,TRBV11-2,TRBJ2-5,.,TGTGCCAGCAGCTTAGGGACAGGGGGCCTACAGACCCAGTACTTC,CASSLGTGGLQTQYF
TRBD1,TRBV2,TRBJ2-3,few,TGTGCCAGCAACCTTTTAGGGACAGGGGGCACAGATACGCAGTATTTT,CASNLLGTGGTDTQYF
.,TRBV18,TRBJ1-2,.,TGTGCCAGCTCTCCCGGGGTCGGGGGGCTCGGCTATGGCTACACCTTC,CASSPGVGGLGYGYTF
.,TRBV6-1,TRBJ2-7,.,TGTGCCAGCAGTGAAGAGCCGGGAAGCTCCTACGAGCAGTACTTC,CASSEEPGSSYEQYF
TRBD2,TRBV6-4,TRBJ2-1,.,TGTGCCAGCAGTATTTTAGCGGGAGGCTACAATGAGCAGTTCTTC,CASSILAGGYNEQFF
TRBD2,TRBV7-2,TRBJ2-1,.,TGTGCCAGCAGCTTAATCAGCGGGGGTTACAATGAGCAGTTCTTC,CASSLISGGYNEQFF
.,TRBV5-5,TRBJ2-7,.,TGTGCCAGCAGCCCATTACCCAGGGACTACGAGCAGTACTTC,CASSPLPRDYEQYF
.,TRBV4-1,TRBJ1-5,few,TGCGCCAGCACCCTACAGACAGGTATCGGCAATCAGCCCCAGCATTTT,CASTLQTGIGNQPQHF
TRBD1,TRBV29-1,TRBJ1-2,.,TGCAGCGCCACTCCGGGACAGAATTATGGCTACACCTTC,CSATPGQNYGYTF
.,TRBV18,TRBJ1-1,.,TGTGCCAGCTCACCCGGGCGGGGTCTGAACACTGAAGCTTTCTTT,CASSPGRGLNTEAFF
TRBD1,TRBV2,TRBJ1-5,.,TGTGCCAGCAGTGAAGGGGCAGGGGGCGGTCAGCCCCAGCATTTT,CASSEGAGGGQPQHF
.,TRBV30,TRBJ1-2,.,TGTGCCTGGAGTGTACACCGGGTCAGAAGCTATGGCTACACCTTC,CAWSVHRVRSYGYTF
.,TRBV29-1,TRBJ1-1,.,TGCAGCGTTGACTGGGGGCACACTGAAGCTTTCTTT,CSVDWGHTEAFF
TRBD1,TRBV5-6,TRBJ1-5,.,TGTGCCAGCAGCTTCGGACAGGGGAATTTACATAGCAATCAGCCCCAGCATTTT,CASSFGQGNLHSNQPQHF
TRBD2,TRBV18,TRBJ2-3,.,TGTGCCAGCTCACGCAGGACTAGCGGGAGTGCAGATACGCAGTATTTT,CASSRRTSGSADTQYF
.,TRBV30,TRBJ1-3,.,TGTGCCTCCAACAGGGATAACTCTGGAAACACCATATATTTT,CASNRDNSGNTIYF
.,TRBV5-1,TRBJ2-3,once,TGCGCCAGCAGCCCCAACCTCACTCCAAATACGCAGTATTTT,CASSPNLTPNTQYF
.,TRBV6-1,TRBJ1-1,.,TGTGCCAGCAGGGCCCTAACAGTGAACACTGAAGCTTTCTTT,CASRALTVNTEAFF
.,TRBV7-9,TRBJ1-1,.,TGTGCCAGCAGCGAGACAGAACCCACTGAAGCTTTCTTT,CASSETEPTEAFF